These T cell receptor beta chains were read from a single sample in a study of T cells in Graves' hyperthyroidism and ophthalmopathy. TCRdb reprocessed the multiplex PCR reads via MiXCR and lists one record per CDR3 protein. Of around 690,000 distinct CDR3 sequences in the sample, around a sixth were seen once. Sequencing was carried out using blood. The source of these receptors is a man in his forties or fifties with Graves' hyperthyroidism. Both conserved end residues are part of each CDR3. Each record gives: V gene, clone size, J gene, D gene, CDR3 DNA, CDR3 protein. A D gene is named only where the DNA matches it firmly. Expanded clones get a size class; other rows say once, few or many, or leave the size out.

TRBV12-3/TRBV12-4	many	TRBJ2-1	TRBD2	TGTGCCAGCAATTGGGGCAGCGGGAGATTGAGTGAGCAGTTCTTC	CASNWGSGRLSEQFF
TRBV27	few	TRBJ2-7	TRBD1	TGTGCCAGCAGTATAATACAGGGGGCCGACGAGCAGTACTTC	CASSIIQGADEQYF
TRBV18	.	TRBJ1-3	TRBD1	TGTGCCAGCTCACCAGACAGGGACAACACCATATATTTT	CASSPDRDNTIYF
TRBV30	many	TRBJ2-5	.	TGTGCCTGGAGTGCCCCTTTCCAAGAGACCCAGTACTTC	CAWSAPFQETQYF
TRBV13	few	TRBJ2-7	TRBD1	TGTGCCAGCAGCAACCCGGGACAGGGACAGTACGAGCAGTACTTC	CASSNPGQGQYEQYF
TRBV11-2	many	TRBJ2-5	TRBD2	TGTGCCAGCAGCCAAACTAGCGGGAGAGGTACAGAGACCCAGTACTTC	CASSQTSGRGTETQYF
TRBV7-2	few	TRBJ2-1	TRBD2	TGTGCCACTCTAGAAGCGGGAGGGCGCAATGAGCAGTTCTTC	CATLEAGGRNEQFF
TRBV20-1	many	TRBJ2-2	TRBD1	TGCAGTGCTAGGAGGACAGGGGACAACACCGGGGAGCTGTTTTTT	CSARRTGDNTGELFF
TRBV6-5	.	TRBJ2-5	TRBD2	TGTGCCAGCAGTTACTCGGTAGCGGGTAGCCAAGAGACCCAGTACTTC	CASSYSVAGSQETQYF
TRBV4-1	few	TRBJ1-1	.	TGCGCCAGCAGCCCCACTGGGGGTCGGGCGAACACTGAAGCTTTCTTT	CASSPTGGRANTEAFF
TRBV27	once	TRBJ2-7	.	TGTGCCAGCAGTTTATACATGGGCCACGAGCAGTACTTC	CASSLYMGHEQYF
TRBV28	many	TRBJ2-1	TRBD2	TGTGCCAGCAGTTTATCTAGCGGGATTTACAATGAGCAGTTCTTC	CASSLSSGIYNEQFF
TRBV20-1	.	TRBJ2-1	TRBD1	TGCAGTGCTAGAAAGGAACAGGGGTACAATGAGCAGTTCTTC	CSARKEQGYNEQFF
TRBV6-2/TRBV6-3	.	TRBJ2-7	.	TGTGCCAGCAGTATTTGGCGGACCGACTACGAGCAGTACTTC	CASSIWRTDYEQYF
TRBV6-5	many	TRBJ2-7	.	TGTGCCAGCAGTTCGGCTCGGGATATCTCCTACGAGCAGTACTTC	CASSSARDISYEQYF
TRBV19	many	TRBJ1-3	.	TGTGCCAGTAGTATTTCGGCGGGCAGCTCTGGAAACACCATATATTTT	CASSISAGSSGNTIYF
TRBV27	many	TRBJ2-7	TRBD1	TGTGCCAGCAGAACGACAGGGGATGCCTACGAGCAGTACTTC	CASRTTGDAYEQYF
TRBV28	.	TRBJ1-5	.	TGTGCCAGCAACTTTCGAGGCGGAGGGCGGCCCCAGCATTTT	CASNFRGGGRPQHF
TRBV4-1	.	TRBJ1-4	.	TGCGCCAGCAGCCGACGGGACACTGAAAAACTGTTTTTT	CASSRRDTEKLFF
TRBV6-5	.	TRBJ2-1	.	TGTGCCAGCAGTTACACCGACTGGCCGGAGAGGGATGAGCAGTTCTTC	CASSYTDWPERDEQFF
TRBV3-1	.	TRBJ1-6	.	TGTGCCAGCAGCCCACCCCAGGTTCATTCACCCCTCCACTTT	CASSPPQVHSPLHF
TRBV2	many	TRBJ2-2	TRBD2	TGTGCCAGCGGGGGACTAGCGGGAGTTCCCGGGGAGCTGTTTTTT	CASGGLAGVPGELFF
TRBV6-1	many	TRBJ2-6	.	TGTGCCAGCAGCTGGACCCGCTCTGGGGCCAACGTCCTGACTTTC	CASSWTRSGANVLTF
TRBV20-1	.	TRBJ2-7	TRBD1	TGCAGTGCTAGTCAAGGACAGGGGAGAAACGAGCAGTACTTC	CSASQGQGRNEQYF
TRBV7-9	.	TRBJ2-7	.	TGTGCCAGCAGCCCCGGCGCGGGTAGCTGGACGACCTACGAGCAGTACTTC	CASSPGAGSWTTYEQYF
TRBV7-2	few	TRBJ1-4	.	TGTGCCAGCAGCTCGGGGGACACTAGGAGGGAAAAACTGTTTTTT	CASSSGDTRREKLFF
TRBV30	many	TRBJ2-7	.	TGTGCCTGGAATGGGGGCGTCTCCTACGAGCAGTACTTC	CAWNGGVSYEQYF
TRBV6-2/TRBV6-3	.	TRBJ2-5	TRBD1	TGTGCCAGCACACCTTCCGGACAGGGCGGAGGGACCCAGTACTTC	CASTPSGQGGGTQYF
TRBV18	few	TRBJ1-1	TRBD1	TGTGCCAGCTCACCAAGGAGGGGTGACAGGGGGAACACTGAAGCTTTCTTT	CASSPRRGDRGNTEAFF
TRBV2	many	TRBJ2-1	TRBD2	TGTGCCAGCAGAGAAGGACTAGCGGGAGTGTTTGAGCAGTTCTTC	CASREGLAGVFEQFF
TRBV19	.	TRBJ2-1	TRBD2	TGTGCCAGTAGTACCGGACTAGCGGGAGTGGTCGATGAGCAGTTCTTC	CASSTGLAGVVDEQFF
TRBV12-3/TRBV12-4	many	TRBJ1-2	.	TGTGCCAGCAGTTTAGAGGGGGGCGAGGGCTATGGCTACACCTTC	CASSLEGGEGYGYTF
TRBV7-9	many	TRBJ2-1	.	TGTGCCAGCAGCCAAACCACGGGCTACCGGGCCGATGAGCAGTTCTTC	CASSQTTGYRADEQFF
TRBV12-5	.	TRBJ1-1	.	TGTGCTAGTGGTTTGCCCCCTGGTGAAGCTTTCTTT	CASGLPPGEAFF
TRBV5-8	.	TRBJ1-2	.	TGTGCCAGCAGCTTGAATCAGCTACTATACTATGGCTACACCTTC	CASSLNQLLYYGYTF
TRBV28	many	TRBJ1-1	.	TGTGCCAGCAGTGACACGGCCCCAGCTGAAGCTTTCTTT	CASSDTAPAEAFF
TRBV6-2/TRBV6-3	few	TRBJ2-7	TRBD2	TGTGCCAGCAGAGCAACTAGCGGGAGGCCTTCTCACTACGAGCAGTACTTC	CASRATSGRPSHYEQYF
TRBV30	.	TRBJ1-3	.	TGTGCCTGGAACGGCGGGAACTCTGGAAACACCATATATTTT	CAWNGGNSGNTIYF
TRBV24-1	few	TRBJ2-3	TRBD2	TGTGCCACCAGTGATCCTAACCTAGCGGGAAGCACAGATACGCAGTATTTT	CATSDPNLAGSTDTQYF
TRBV11-2	.	TRBJ2-7	TRBD2	TGTGCCAGCAGCTTAGATCTTGCCGGGAGGGAATACGAGCAGTACTTC	CASSLDLAGREYEQYF
TRBV19	many	TRBJ2-5	TRBD2	TGTGCCAGTAGTACCTTACTAGCGGGAGGAGAGACCCAGTACTTC	CASSTLLAGGETQYF
TRBV20-1	few	TRBJ2-4	.	TGCAGTGCTAGGGTCGACAGGGAGGGTCTAGCCAAAAACATTCAGTACTTC	CSARVDREGLAKNIQYF
TRBV2	many	TRBJ1-2	.	TGTGCCAGCAGTGATAGAGAGAACTATGGCTACACCTTC	CASSDRENYGYTF
TRBV7-2	many	TRBJ2-3	.	TGTGCCAGCAGCTTAGGGTCCGCGGTTACGGGTACGCAGTATTTT	CASSLGSAVTGTQYF
TRBV10-2	.	TRBJ1-1	.	TGCGCCAGCAGTGAGAGACGGGCGAACACTGAAGCTTTCTTT	CASSERRANTEAFF
TRBV4-3	few	TRBJ1-4	TRBD1	TGCGCCAGCAGCCCTACGTCCGGGACAGCTAATGAAAAACTGTTTTTT	CASSPTSGTANEKLFF
TRBV20-1	.	TRBJ2-7	TRBD1	TGCAGTGCTAGATCCCCACAGGGGGTTGTAGACGAGCAGTACTTC	CSARSPQGVVDEQYF
TRBV28	many	TRBJ2-6	.	TGTGCCAGCAGTTTATGGGGCTCTGGGGCCAACGTCCTGACTTTC	CASSLWGSGANVLTF
TRBV5-1	.	TRBJ2-1	.	TGCGCCAGCACCTCACAGGTCCCAAATGAGCAGTTCTTC	CASTSQVPNEQFF
TRBV4-1	.	TRBJ2-4	.	TGCGCCAGCAGCCAATTATGGTGGGAGGCCCCGAGAAACATTCAGTACTTC	CASSQLWWEAPRNIQYF